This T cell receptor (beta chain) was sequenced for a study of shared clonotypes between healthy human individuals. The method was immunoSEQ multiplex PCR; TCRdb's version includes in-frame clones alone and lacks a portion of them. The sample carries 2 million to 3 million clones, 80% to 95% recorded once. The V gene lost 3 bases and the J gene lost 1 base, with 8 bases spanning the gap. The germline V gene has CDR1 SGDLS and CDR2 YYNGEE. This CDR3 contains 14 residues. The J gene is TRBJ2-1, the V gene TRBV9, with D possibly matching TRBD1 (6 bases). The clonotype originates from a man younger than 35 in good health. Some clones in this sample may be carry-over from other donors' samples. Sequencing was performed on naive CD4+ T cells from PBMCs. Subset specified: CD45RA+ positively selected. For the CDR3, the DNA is TGTGCCAGCAGCGAAGACAGGTCCTACAATGAGCAGTTCTTC. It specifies CASSEDRSYNEQFF.